What follows are 17 T cell receptor beta chains derived from one specimen sequenced in a study of shared T cell receptors in the human thymus. The assay was immunoSEQ multiplex PCR, and TCRdb's table has in-frame clones only and misses some. The data hold 700,000 to 750,000 clones, with roughly 85% observed a single time. These same data were also listed under a study on human thymus T cells.

Sequenced: thymocytes. These receptors were taken from a girl less than two years old with a congenital heart defect.

This rearrangement joins TRBV6-1 to TRBJ2-3; a weak D match, TRBD1 (6 bases). Trimming left V 5 bases short and J 5 bases short, with 11 bases between. Germline V gene lookup returns CDR1 MNHNS and CDR2 SASEGT. This CDR3 has 13 amino acids. The CDR3 DNA reads as TGTGCCAGCAGTACCCCCAGGGGAGATACGCAGTATTTT. Protein sequence: CASSTPRGDTQYF.

This sequence joins TRBV5-6 and TRBJ2-7; maybe TRBD2 (5 bases). Trimming removed 5 bases from V and 1 base from J, with 25 bases in between. The CDR3 sequence is 18 residues long. From germline, CDR1 is SGHDT and CDR2 YYEEEE. In nucleotides, the CDR3 is TGTGCCAGCAGGAGCGCCGGAAATACGGGGTCGAGGTCCTACGAGCAGTACTTC. Translated, it gives CASRSAGNTGSRSYEQYF.

The rearrangement links TRBV27 to TRBJ1-2, with a tentative D call TRBD1 (5 bases). V lost 3 bases and J lost 2, with 10 bases in between. CDR1 and CDR2 (germline): MNHEY, SMNVEV (reference sequence). This CDR3 contains 14 residues. In nucleotides, the CDR3 is TGTGCCAGCAGTTTTCAGGGTCTAAACTATGGCTACACCTTC. It specifies CASSFQGLNYGYTF.

The CDR3 loop is CATSRATSTSGGSNTGELFF. The CDR3 coding sequence is TGTGCCACCAGCAGAGCTACATCCACTAGCGGGGGTTCGAACACCGGGGAGCTGTTTTTT. The chain employs TRBV15 and TRBJ2-2; 11 bases match TRBD2. The CDR3 is 20 residues long. The V gene's germline CDR1 is LNHNV and CDR2 YYDKDF (reference sequence). The trim removed 1 base at V and 0 bases at J, leaving 10 bases unmatched.

V is TRBV5-1 and J is TRBJ2-7, with D tentatively TRBD1 (6 bases). V gave up 5 bases and J gave up 1 base, with 13 bases separating them. The germline CDR1 and CDR2 sequences are SGHRS and YFSETQ. This CDR3 is built from 14 residues. CDR3 in DNA: TGCGCCAGCAGTTCTCCAGGGGAATCCTACGAGCAGTACTTC. This gives the protein CASSSPGESYEQYF.

The chain employs TRBV9 and TRBJ1-5, with D uncertain. Germline CDR1 and CDR2: SGDLS and YYNGEE. Trimming cost V 3 bases and J 4 bases, with 11 bases left between them. CDR3 size: 14 residues. The CDR3 loop reads CASSDGLQNQPQHF. As DNA, the CDR3 is TGTGCCAGCAGCGATGGGCTCCAAAATCAGCCCCAGCATTTT.

V and J are TRBV18 and TRBJ2-7; TRBD2 agrees at 10 bases. CDR3 length: 16 residues. Germline CDR1 is KGHSH and CDR2 is LQKENI. V shed 0 bases and J 6 bases; nucleotides not matched to a gene: 8. CDR3 sequence reads: CASSPPGVAGGREQYF. CDR3 DNA sequence: TGTGCCAGCTCACCACCAGGTGTAGCGGGGGGTCGCGAGCAGTACTTC. Full variable domain (remainder filled in from reference TRBV18 and TRBJ2-7): NAGVMQNPRHLVRRRGQEARLRCSPMKGHSHVYWYRQLPEEGLKFMVYLQKENIIDESGMPKERFSAEFPKEGPSILRIQQVVRGDSAAYFCASSPPGVAGGREQYFGPGTRLTVT.

The chain has TRBV9 and TRBJ2-3; possible D gene TRBD2, 7 bases. Germline-derived CDR1 and CDR2 are SGDLS and YYNGEE. This CDR3 contains 20 residues. V was clipped by 0 bases and J by 0 bases, with 23 bases between them. As DNA, the CDR3 is TGTGCCAGCAGCGTAGGGGTGGTGAGGGGGGGCCCCGATAGCACAGATACGCAGTATTTT. Protein: CASSVGVVRGGPDSTDTQYF.

The V and J genes are TRBV2 and TRBJ1-2; a weak D match, TRBD1 (6 bases). The CDR3 has 16 amino acids. V lost 2 bases and J 8 bases, leaving 21 bases between the germline ends. CDR1 SNHLY and CDR2 FYNNEI come from the germline V gene. CDR3 region: CASSESGGGAAGGYTF. DNA for the CDR3: TGTGCCAGCAGTGAAAGCGGCGGGGGCGCCGCGGGGGGCTACACCTTC.

V gene TRBV15 combines with J gene TRBJ1-2, with 9 bases lining up with TRBD1. The V segment lost 5 bases and the J segment 4 bases; nucleotides outside the gene matches: 23. This CDR3 is built from 20 residues. The V gene's germline CDR1 is LNHNV and CDR2 YYDKDF (reference sequence). CDR3 sequence: CATSRPRCRGQGRFLYGYTF. CDR3 DNA: TGTGCCACCAGCCGACCCAGATGCCGGGGACAGGGACGATTTCTCTATGGCTACACCTTC.

This clone was counted a few times. The V and J genes are TRBV9 and TRBJ2-2; possible D gene TRBD2, 5 bases. The CDR3 runs to 19 residues. The germline V and J ends were trimmed by 0 bases and 5 bases, with 23 bases remaining between them. The germline V gene encodes CDR1 SGDLS and CDR2 YYNGEE. Here the CDR3 reads CASSVVGSGEAERTGELFF. CDR3 bases: TGTGCCAGCAGCGTAGTTGGTTCAGGAGAAGCGGAACGGACCGGGGAGCTGTTTTTT.

DNA of the CDR3: TGTGCCAGCACTCTGGGGGGGGGACAAGAGACCCAGTACTTC. Translated, it gives CASTLGGGQETQYF. V and J are TRBV28 and TRBJ2-5, with TRBD2 identical over 7 bases. From germline, CDR1 is MDHEN and CDR2 SYDVKM. The ends lost 7 bases at V and 2 bases at J; junction bases unmatched: 7. The CDR3 totals 14 residues.

This chain connects TRBV9 to TRBJ2-2, with 12 bases fitting TRBD1. The CDR3 sequence is 19 residues long. From germline, CDR1 is SGDLS and CDR2 YYNGEE. The ends lost 5 bases at V and 0 bases at J; junction bases unmatched: 11. The CDR3 here is CASSGQGQGATSNTGELFF. CDR3 DNA: TGTGCCAGCAGTGGACAGGGACAGGGGGCCACTTCGAACACCGGGGAGCTGTTTTTT.

In this sample, this clone turned up once. This chain connects TRBV2 to TRBJ1-4; TRBD1 is a possible D gene (6 bases). The germline gives CDR1 SNHLY, CDR2 FYNNEI. V lost 6 bases, J lost 7 bases, and 24 bases lay in between. The CDR3 sequence is 17 residues long. This chain's CDR3 is CASRVSMIGQRGEKLFF. The CDR3 region has the DNA TGTGCCAGCAGAGTGTCAATGATTGGACAGCGAGGTGAAAAACTGTTTTTT.

The chain joins TRBV7-9 to TRBJ1-1; tentatively, D is TRBD1 (5 bases). This CDR3 is 16 amino acids long. The V end lost 5 bases, the J end lost 5 bases, and 21 bases lay between the germline ends. CDR1 is SEHNR, CDR2 FQNEAQ, per germline (reference sequence). The CDR3 here is CASSTKGLGRATEAFF. As DNA, the CDR3 is TGTGCCAGCAGCACGAAGGGGTTGGGCAGGGCGACTGAAGCTTTCTTT.

This chain uses TRBV4-2 with TRBJ2-1, with TRBD2 matching 15 bases. CDR1 is LGHNA, CDR2 YNFKEQ, per germline. Germline trimming cut 3 bases from V and 4 bases from J; bases unmatched to any gene: 7. This CDR3 comprises 18 residues. This CDR3 is CASSHRTSGGAPYNEQFF. The CDR3 DNA is TGTGCCAGCAGCCACCGGACTAGCGGGGGGGCACCTTACAATGAGCAGTTCTTC.

The chain links TRBV18 to TRBJ1-5; 12 bases line up with TRBD1. Per the germline V gene, CDR1 is KGHSH and CDR2 is LQKENI. The length of the CDR3 is 15 residues. J lost 5 bases, V lost 6 bases, and 5 bases had no gene match. In DNA form, the CDR3 reads TGTGCCAGCTCCCAGGGACAGGGGGCTCATCAGCCCCAGCATTTT. The encoded protein is CASSQGQGAHQPQHF.